This T cell receptor (beta chain) came from a study of shared clonotypes between healthy human individuals. Assay execution proceeded at the deep level. DNA at 200 ng, roughly 27,000 T cell genomes, went into sorted-subset replicate PCRs. Only in-frame clones appear in the TCRdb table, and some are missing; sequencing was by immunoSEQ multiplex PCR. The sample consists of roughly 2.5 million clones, more than 90% of them appearing once. Donors included only healthy HIV-negative adults lacking recent acute infections or vaccinations. This clone was seen only once. Germline V CDR1 and CDR2: MNHGY, SAAAGT. CDR3 length: 13 amino acids. Trimming cost V 4 bases and J 4 bases, with 10 bases left between them.

This sequence was found in a young man in good health. Sequencing was carried out using naive CD4+ T cells sorted from blood. The subset is: CD45RA+ positively selected. This rearrangement joins TRBV6-8 to TRBJ2-5; perhaps TRBD1 as D (5 bases). The CDR3 sequence: CASSSQGGETQYF. In DNA form, the CDR3 reads TGTGCCAGCAGTTCCCAGGGTGGAGAGACCCAGTACTTC.